Shown below are 30 T cell receptor beta chains from a single sample sequenced in a study of Ad26.COV2.S vaccination and SARS-CoV-2 variants. Treatment defined: some 19 received Ad26.COV2.S at low or high dose, single or two shots; about 5 received placebo; per-sample allocation not given. Each sample was drawn 63 days after the first injection (of vaccine or placebo). Clones were read by immunoSEQ multiplex PCR, and TCRdb kept only the in-frame ones, dropping some. The table includes 400,000 to 450,000 clones, roughly 90% detected once. The sample in question was peripheral blood, obtained in a trial of Ad26.COV2.S vaccine versus placebo. The receptors originated from a person aged 18-65 years who received the Ad26.COV2.S COVID-19 vaccine or a placebo.

The CDR3 spells CATSKDGGQRDTQYF. CDR3 sequence (DNA): TGTGCCACCAGTAAGGACGGGGGGCAGAGGGATACGCAGTATTTT. The chain has TRBV15 and TRBJ2-3; tentative D call: TRBD2 (7 bases). The CDR3 totals 15 residues. Germline-derived CDR1 and CDR2 are LNHNV and YYDKDF (reference sequence). With 6 bases removed from V and 6 bases from J, the gap between germline ends came to 19 bases.

The chain couples TRBV2 to TRBJ2-3; 7 bases line up with TRBD1. CDR3 length: 14 amino acids. CDR1 is SNHLY and CDR2 is FYNNEI in the germline V gene. V lost 5 bases to trimming and J lost 4 bases; unmatched junction nucleotides: 6. This CDR3 is CASSPGTAPDTQYF. Here the CDR3 DNA reads TGTGCCAGCAGTCCCGGGACAGCGCCAGATACGCAGTATTTT.

J is TRBJ2-7 and V is TRBV5-3; 10 nucleotides line up with TRBD1. TRBV5-3 is recorded as an ORF, its role being uncertain. V lost 2 bases, J lost 1 base, and 6 bases stayed unmatched. The CDR3 is 16 amino acids. In DNA, the CDR3 is TGTGCCAGAAGCTTAGGTTCGGGACAGGGGTCCTACGAGCAGTACTTC. Encoded protein: CARSLGSGQGSYEQYF.

Turning to this clone: Other DNA sequences in this specimen translate into the identical CDR3. The V gene is TRBV12-3 or TRBV12-4, the J gene TRBJ2-7, with a tentative D call TRBD2 (5 bases). Trimming took 7 bases from V and 7 from J, leaving 11 bases between them. The CDR3 is made up of 11 amino acids. DNA of the CDR3: TGTGCCAGCACCCACGGCGGGGAGCAGTACTTC. Its translation: CASTHGGEQYF.

This clone was seen once. This sequence joins TRBV6-6 and TRBJ2-3; TRBD2 might be the D (5 bases). Per the germline V gene, CDR1 is MNHNY and CDR2 is SVGAGI (reference sequence). V was pared by 0 bases and J by 9 bases, with 13 bases between. The CDR3 spans 14 residues. CDR3 amino acids: CASSYSMGRDTQYF. The CDR3 region has the DNA TGTGCCAGCAGTTACTCGATGGGGAGAGACACGCAGTATTTT.

The chain is built from TRBV4-1 and TRBJ2-5; the match to TRBD2 covers 10 bases. Germline trimming cut 0 bases from V and 0 bases from J; bases unmatched to any gene: 4. Germline loops: CDR1 MGHRA, CDR2 YSYEKL. This CDR3 is built from 17 residues. The CDR3 DNA sequence: TGCGCCAGCAGCCAAGATCCTACTAGCGGGGACCAAGAGACCCAGTACTTC. Residues: CASSQDPTSGDQETQYF.

As DNA, the CDR3 is TGTGCCTGGAGTGTACGGGGACTAGCGGGAGGAGCCACAGATACGCAGTATTTT. This gives the protein CAWSVRGLAGGATDTQYF. The V gene is TRBV30, the J gene TRBJ2-3; 15 bases map to TRBD2. Germline V CDR1 and CDR2: GTSNPN, SVGIG (reference sequence). This CDR3 spans 18 amino acids. J gave up 2 bases and V 0 bases, and 6 bases lay outside the gene matches.

V is TRBV4-1 and J is TRBJ2-1, with 11 bases fitting TRBD1. Trimming at V came to 3 bases and at J to 8 bases, leaving 6 bases not matched to a gene. Germline assignment: CDR1 MGHRA and CDR2 YSYEKL. This CDR3 is 15 amino acids long. DNA for the CDR3: TGCGCCAGCAGCCACACCGGGACAGGGGGTGATGAGCAGTTCTTC. This translates into CASSHTGTGGDEQFF.

The V and J genes are TRBV7-2 and TRBJ2-7, with D uncertain. Between the trimmed V and J ends, which lost 2 bases and 2 bases, there was a span of 16 bases. CDR1 is SGHTA and CDR2 is FQGNSA in the germline V gene. The CDR3 runs to 16 residues. CDR3 DNA: TGTGCCAGCAGCTTACATGGTTCCAACCAAGCCTACGAGCAGTACTTC. Its protein product is CASSLHGSNQAYEQYF.

The chain carries TRBV3-1 (or the pseudogene TRBV3-2) and TRBJ2-2; 10 positions agree with TRBD2. The V gene end was trimmed by 0 bases and the J gene end by 6 bases; junction bases not matched to a gene: 7. Germline V gene data show CDR1 as LGHDT and CDR2 as YNNKEL (reference sequence). CDR3 length equals 17 residues. In DNA form, the CDR3 reads TGTGCCAGCAGCCAAGAAAGTCTAGCGGGAGTGGCCGGGGAGCTGTTTTTT. Translation: CASSQESLAGVAGELFF.

This chain's CDR3 is CASSSRGSSYNEQFF. DNA of the CDR3: TGTGCCAGCAGCTCAAGGGGGAGCTCCTACAATGAGCAGTTCTTC. The V call is TRBV27, the J call TRBJ2-1, with a possible D match to TRBD1 (6 bases). Germline assignment: CDR1 MNHEY and CDR2 SMNVEV (reference sequence). This CDR3 has 15 amino acids. Trimming pared 6 bases from V and 0 bases from J, leaving 12 bases between.

V usage is TRBV18 and J usage is TRBJ1-1; tentative D call: TRBD1 (5 bases). The CDR3 contains 17 residues. The germline V gene has CDR1 KGHSH and CDR2 LQKENI. Trimming removed 3 bases from V and 0 bases from J, with 17 bases in between. CDR3 residues: CASSPTGMIRMNTEAFF. The CDR3, as DNA: TGTGCCAGCTCACCCACAGGTATGATAAGGATGAACACTGAAGCTTTCTTT.

V is TRBV2 and J is TRBJ1-4; TRBD1 is a possible D gene (6 bases). The CDR3 length is 13 residues. Germline V gene sequence: CDR1 SNHLY, CDR2 FYNNEI. V dropped 8 bases and J dropped 3 bases, with 10 bases sitting between them. The CDR3 bases are TGTGCCAGCGGGGGGCCGGCTAATGAAAAACTGTTTTTT. Its translation is CASGGPANEKLFF.

As regards this clone: One end of the junction varies from germline; a read error may be responsible. This chain joins TRBV19 and TRBJ2-7, with a weak D call TRBD2 (6 bases). Germline assignment: CDR1 LNHDA and CDR2 SQIVND (reference sequence). The CDR3 runs to 15 residues. CDR3 DNA sequence: TGTGCCAGTAGTTTCCTCGCGGGATTCTCCCACGAGCAGTACTTC. Translated, it gives CASSFLAGFSHEQYF.

V is TRBV27 and J is TRBJ2-2; D is undetermined. The CDR3 totals 13 residues. The germline V gene encodes CDR1 MNHEY and CDR2 SMNVEV (reference sequence). The ends were cut back, 4 bases at V and 3 bases at J, with 6 bases in the middle. The CDR3 DNA reads TGTGCCAGCAGTTACCTAGACACCGGGGAGCTGTTTTTT. It translates to CASSYLDTGELFF.

This clone was observed once. The rearrangement joins TRBV6-5 to TRBJ1-1; D call uncertain. V was cut by 7 bases and J by 0 bases, with 15 bases left in between. The CDR3 length is 15 residues. CDR1 is MNHEY, CDR2 SVGAGI, per germline. The CDR3 coding sequence is TGTGCCAGCAAATTCTTGGACCGATTGAACACTGAAGCTTTCTTT. It codes for CASKFLDRLNTEAFF.

The table lists this clone with a count of one. V gene TRBV5-5 combines with J gene TRBJ2-7; tentatively, D is TRBD1 (6 bases). CDR3 length equals 15 residues. Germline V gene sequence: CDR1 SGHKS, CDR2 YYEKEE (reference sequence). With 2 bases removed from V and 3 bases from J, the gap between germline ends came to 15 bases. The CDR3 DNA sequence: TGTGCCAGCAGCTTTCTCGACAGGCCCCTCTACGAGCAGTACTTC. Protein: CASSFLDRPLYEQYF.

The chain uses TRBV28 and TRBJ2-5, with 16 bases fitting TRBD2. The CDR3 consists of 18 residues. Germline-derived CDR1 and CDR2 are MDHEN and SYDVKM. The ends lost 5 bases at V and 1 base at J; junction bases unmatched: 7. In nucleotides, the CDR3 is TGTGCCAGCAGTCCGGGACTAGCGGGAGGGTTAGGCCAAGAGACCCAGTACTTC. Amino acids: CASSPGLAGGLGQETQYF.

As for this clone: This sample includes further DNA sequences coding for the same CDR3. The chain uses TRBV7-9 and TRBJ1-1; 7 bases match TRBD1. This CDR3 has 14 residues. V shed 1 base and J 1 base; nucleotides not matched to a gene: 0. Germline V CDR1 and CDR2: SEHNR, FQNEAQ (reference sequence). CDR3 bases: TGTGCCAGCAGCTTAGGACAGGGGAACACTGAAGCTTTCTTT. Protein sequence: CASSLGQGNTEAFF.

The rearrangement uses TRBV28 and TRBJ2-1; the D gene is possibly TRBD1 (6 bases). CDR1 MDHEN and CDR2 SYDVKM come from the germline V gene. V was clipped by 5 bases and J by 8 bases, with 19 bases between them. The CDR3 has 15 amino acids. The CDR3 sequence is CASSPGTSLGDEQFF. The CDR3 DNA follows: TGTGCCAGCAGTCCTGGGACATCCTTGGGGGATGAGCAGTTCTTC. Based on the CDR3 plus reference TRBV28 and TRBJ2-1, the full variable domain is DVKVTQSSRYLVKRTGEKVFLECVQDMDHENMFWYRQDPGLGLRLIYFSYDVKMKEKGDIPEGYSVSREKKERFSLILESASTNQTSMYLCASSPGTSLGDEQFFGPGTRLTVL.

This chain connects TRBV5-1 to TRBJ2-1; D is possibly TRBD2 (5 bases). This CDR3 is 15 amino acids long. V was trimmed by 5 bases and J by 4 bases, leaving 16 bases between them. The V gene's germline CDR1 is SGHRS and CDR2 YFSETQ. The CDR3 nucleotides read TGCGCCAGCAGTGAGGGAGCTTTAAGTTACAATGAGCAGTTCTTC. Translation: CASSEGALSYNEQFF.

The CDR3 loop is CASSLLGQPQHF. DNA for the CDR3: TGTGCCAGCAGTTTATTAGGACAGCCCCAGCATTTT. This chain links TRBV28 with TRBJ1-5; D unresolved. The CDR3 loop spans 12 amino acids. The germline CDR1 and CDR2 sequences are MDHEN and SYDVKM. Trimming shortened V by 1 base and J by 7 bases, and 5 bases separated the two germline ends.

This chain joins TRBV19 and TRBJ1-5; TRBD1 agrees at 7 bases. The length of the CDR3 is 16 residues. Germline CDR1 is LNHDA and CDR2 is SQIVND (reference sequence). With V trimmed by 6 bases and J by 7 bases, 15 bases remained unmatched. DNA for the CDR3: TGTGCCAGTAGACCGACTTTGACAGGGCGAGGCCAGCCCCAGCATTTT. The encoded protein is CASRPTLTGRGQPQHF. The full variable domain, rest sourced from reference TRBV19 and TRBJ1-5, is DGGITQSPKYLFRKEGQNVTLSCEQNLNHDAMYWYRQDPGQGLRLIYYSQIVNDFQKGDIAEGYSVSREKKESFPLTVTSAQKNPTAFYLCASRPTLTGRGQPQHFGDGTRLSIL.

This chain connects TRBV15 to TRBJ2-7, with TRBD1 as a possible D gene (6 bases). This CDR3 contains 15 residues. Trimming shortened V by 1 base and J by 3 bases, and 13 bases separated the two germline ends. Germline V gene data show CDR1 as LNHNV and CDR2 as YYDKDF (reference sequence). CDR3 bases: TGTGCCACCAGCAGAGTGGGAACAGGGTTCTACGAGCAGTACTTC. It specifies CATSRVGTGFYEQYF.

This clone came up once. The CDR3 is CASSYSGAYGYTF. In nucleotides, the CDR3 is TGTGCCAGCAGTTACTCAGGGGCGTATGGCTACACCTTC. V is TRBV6-2 or TRBV6-3 and J is TRBJ1-2; possibly TRBD1 for D (5 bases). In germline, CDR1 is MNHEY, CDR2 SVGEGT. Trimming stripped 0 bases from V and 5 bases from J, with 7 bases between. This CDR3 has 13 residues.

This chain uses TRBV28 with TRBJ2-2, with D perhaps TRBD1 or TRBD2 (6 bases each). Trimming removed 3 bases at V and 9 bases at J, with 23 bases between. This CDR3 region has 17 residues. Looked up from germline, CDR1 is MDHEN and CDR2 is SYDVKM. The CDR3 nucleotides are TGTGCCAGCAGTTTGGAAGGGAGGACAGCTGGCATCTGGGAGCTGTTTTTT. Translating it yields CASSLEGRTAGIWELFF.

With regard to this clone: Distinct nucleotide sequences in the sample also encode this CDR3. The V and J genes are TRBV6-5 and TRBJ2-7; D remains ambiguous. This CDR3 region has 11 residues. V dropped 5 bases and J dropped 3 bases, with 5 bases sitting between them. Germline-derived CDR1 and CDR2 are MNHEY and SVGAGI. In DNA form, the CDR3 reads TGTGCCAGCAGTCCGCTCTACGAGCAGTACTTC. It codes for CASSPLYEQYF.

The gene calls are TRBV9 and TRBJ1-1; D gene unclear. The CDR3 has 15 residues. The V end lost 0 bases, the J end lost 1 base, and 10 bases lay between the germline ends. In germline, CDR1 is SGDLS, CDR2 YYNGEE. CDR3 region: CASSVEGQPNTEAFF. CDR3 bases: TGTGCCAGCAGCGTAGAAGGTCAGCCGAACACTGAAGCTTTCTTT.

The V and J genes are TRBV5-4 and TRBJ2-4; the D gene is possibly TRBD1 (6 bases). This CDR3 contains 14 residues. In germline, CDR1 is SGHNT, CDR2 YYREEE (reference sequence). Trimming pared 0 bases from V and 7 bases from J, leaving 11 bases between. Here the CDR3 DNA reads TGTGCCAGCAGCTTGGGGGCAGGGGCGAACATTCAGTACTTC. Its protein product is CASSLGAGANIQYF. Complete variable domain (other parts from reference TRBV5-4 and TRBJ2-4): ETGVTQSPTHLIKTRGQQVTLRCSSQSGHNTVSWYQQALGQGPQFIFQYYREEENGRGNFPPRFSGLQFPNYSSELNVNALELDDSALYLCASSLGAGANIQYFGAGTRLSVL.

The CDR3 region is CASMTGAMNTEAFF. As DNA, the CDR3 is TGTGCCAGCATGACAGGGGCTATGAACACTGAAGCTTTCTTT. The chain uses TRBV7-2 and TRBJ1-1; 8 positions agree with TRBD1. V dropped 7 bases and J dropped 0; count of bases not matched to a gene: 4. The CDR3 runs to 14 residues. Germline values: CDR1 SGHTA, CDR2 FQGNSA.